The next 21 T cell receptor beta chains were all read from a single sample in a study of T-cell reconstitution after alpha-beta-depleted transplantation in children. The TCRbeta library was prepared with unique molecular identifiers. Via MiXCR, TCRdb re-called the PCR reads, giving one row per CDR3 protein. The sample shows about 580,000 distinct CDR3 sequences, 20% to 30% of them seen only once. The sample consisted of PBMCs, taken before TCRalphabeta/CD19-depleted stem cell transplant. These receptors all come from a boy in the first two years of life with Wiskott-Aldrich syndrome, due to receive a stem cell transplant.

Points on this clonotype: The CDR3 does not close with the conserved phenylalanine or tryptophan, likely indicating a read error. No DNA is shown, since the ends of the CDR3 on it are uncertain; the CDR3 is the one TCRdb lists. This chain connects TRBV7-3 to TRBJ2-7; TRBD2 was called by the table and not checked on the DNA. The CDR3 region is 12 residues in length, termini included. Germline V gene lookup returns CDR1 SGHTA and CDR2 FQGTGA. CDR3 protein: CASSDDGRHLNL.

The chain couples TRBV7-2 to TRBJ2-1; 9 positions agree with TRBD2. The germline V gene has CDR1 SGHTA and CDR2 FQGNSA. CDR3 length: 16 amino acids. Germline trimming cut 5 bases from V and 3 bases from J; bases unmatched to any gene: 8. In DNA form, the CDR3 reads TGTGCCAGCAGCAGGGCGGGAGGGCCTTTCTACAATGAGCAGTTCTTC. It codes for CASSRAGGPFYNEQFF.

This CDR3 reads CASRVSSGNTIYF. The CDR3 DNA sequence: TGTGCCAGTAGGGTCTCCTCTGGAAACACCATATATTTT. V usage is TRBV19 and J usage is TRBJ1-3; D is unclear. CDR1 is LNHDA, CDR2 SQIVND, per germline (reference sequence). V lost 6 bases and J lost 0, with 6 bases in between. The CDR3 extends over 13 amino acids.

The chain employs TRBV12-3 or TRBV12-4 and TRBJ2-7, with a tentative D call TRBD2 (5 bases). Trimming cost V 5 bases and J 0 bases, with 20 bases left between them. This CDR3 has 17 residues. The CDR3 region has the DNA TGTGCCAGCAGTCCAATAACCGGCGGGTCCAGCTCCTACGAGCAGTACTTC. This translates into CASSPITGGSSSYEQYF.

The V gene is TRBV28, the J gene TRBJ2-7; weak D call: TRBD2 (5 bases). Trimming stripped 5 bases from V and 9 bases from J, with 17 bases between. Germline V CDR1 and CDR2: MDHEN, SYDVKM. This CDR3 is 13 amino acids long. Written as DNA, the CDR3 is TGTGCCAGCAGTGATGTGGGGAAACGGGGGCAGTACTTC. It encodes CASSDVGKRGQYF.

The rearrangement links TRBV10-3 to TRBJ1-2, with D unresolved. The CDR3 extends over 13 amino acids. Germline V gene data show CDR1 as ENHRY and CDR2 as SYGVKD. V shed 2 bases and J shed 4 bases, with 8 bases lying between them. CDR3 amino acids: CAISEVATYGYTF. The DNA for the CDR3 is TGTGCCATCAGTGAGGTGGCCACCTATGGCTACACCTTC.

The chain carries TRBV9 and TRBJ2-6; no clear D. This CDR3 has 15 amino acids. CDR1 is SGDLS, CDR2 YYNGEE, per germline. The V end lost 0 bases, the J end lost 2 bases, and 6 bases lay between the germline ends. CDR3 sequence: CASSVALAGANVLTF. The CDR3 nucleotides are TGTGCCAGCAGCGTAGCCCTAGCTGGGGCCAACGTCCTGACTTTC.

Here the CDR3 reads CSAQPGFGSPLHF. CDR3 sequence (DNA): TGCAGTGCTCAACCAGGCTTCGGTTCACCCCTCCACTTT. The V gene is TRBV20-1, the J gene TRBJ1-6; D gene uncertain. This CDR3 spans 13 amino acids. Trimming pared 5 bases from V and 9 bases from J, leaving 14 bases between. CDR1 is DFQATT, CDR2 SNEGSKA, per germline (reference sequence).

This clonotype was seen only a few times. The genes are TRBV7-2 and TRBJ2-7, with D tentatively TRBD1 (5 bases). Trimming cost V 3 bases and J 0 bases, with 9 bases left between them. Germline values: CDR1 SGHTA, CDR2 FQGNSA. This CDR3 has 14 residues. The CDR3 reads CASSFDRSSYEQYF. The CDR3 DNA sequence: TGTGCCAGCAGCTTTGACAGATCCTCCTACGAGCAGTACTTC.

This clonotype has just a few counts. The chain employs TRBV20-1 and TRBJ2-1, with D possibly being TRBD2 (5 bases). Trimming removed 5 bases from V and 9 bases from J, with 11 bases in between. The CDR3 contains 11 residues. Germline assignment: CDR1 DFQATT and CDR2 SNEGSKA (reference sequence). This CDR3 is CSAPSAVEQFF. As DNA, the CDR3 is TGCAGTGCTCCCTCAGCGGTTGAGCAGTTCTTC.

This clonotype appeared a few times. The chain employs TRBV18 and TRBJ2-1; TRBD1 might be the D (5 bases). V was cut by 2 bases and J by 4 bases, with 15 bases left in between. CDR3 length equals 16 residues. Germline assignment: CDR1 KGHSH and CDR2 LQKENI. The CDR3 DNA follows: TGTGCCAGCTCACCAAGGGGAAATAGCCCATACAATGAGCAGTTCTTC. This sequence encodes CASSPRGNSPYNEQFF.

The chain joins TRBV11-2 to TRBJ2-2, with 7 positions matching TRBD2. This CDR3 has 15 residues. The germline gives CDR1 SGHAT, CDR2 FQNNGV. V dropped 5 bases and J dropped 4; count of bases not matched to a gene: 7. This CDR3 is CASSLPGLTTGELFF. CDR3 DNA sequence: TGTGCCAGCAGCCTCCCGGGACTAACCACCGGGGAGCTGTTTTTT.

There are a few counts of this clonotype. This sequence joins TRBV9 and TRBJ2-1, with D perhaps TRBD1 (5 bases). CDR3 length: 14 amino acids. V was cut by 0 bases and J by 6 bases, with 10 bases left in between. Germline lookup yields CDR1 SGDLS and CDR2 YYNGEE. In DNA, the CDR3 is TGTGCCAGCAGCGTAGGAATCAGGGTCAATGAGCAGTTCTTC. It yields the protein CASSVGIRVNEQFF.

The chain joins TRBV10-2 to TRBJ2-7; 10 bases are shared with TRBD2. Trimming took 4 bases from V and 10 from J; bases not matched to a gene: 7. The CDR3 runs to 13 residues. Germline V gene data show CDR1 as WSHSY and CDR2 as SAAADI. CDR3 nucleotides: TGCGCCAGCAGTGTGGGACTAGCGCTAGATCAGTACTTC. Protein product: CASSVGLALDQYF.

This clonotype has more than one count but fewer than ten. The chain combines TRBV5-1 with TRBJ2-5; tentatively, D is TRBD2 (6 bases). Germline-derived CDR1 and CDR2 are SGHRS and YFSETQ. This CDR3 is 14 amino acids long. V was pared by 7 bases and J by 0 bases, with 13 bases between. CDR3 sequence (DNA): TGCGCCAGCTCGTCAGGAGGGGACCAAGAGACCCAGTACTTC. Translating gives CASSSGGDQETQYF.

Details on this clonotype: A read error may account for a junction end that differs from germline. V and J are TRBV29-1 and TRBJ2-7, with TRBD1 identical over 8 bases. From germline, CDR1 is SQVTM and CDR2 ANQGSEA. The length of the CDR3 is 17 residues. CDR3 in amino acids: CSVETGAYPLKPYEQNF. CDR3 in DNA: TGCAGCGTAGAGACAGGGGCCTACCCCCTTAAACCCTACGAGCAGAACTTC.

The rearrangement links TRBV27 to TRBJ2-7; TRBD2 aligns across 11 bases. J was trimmed by 2 bases and V by 4 bases; bases with no gene match: 7. Germline assignment: CDR1 MNHEY and CDR2 SMNVEV (reference sequence). This CDR3 is built from 16 residues. As DNA, the CDR3 is TGTGCCAGCAGTTCCTTACTAGCGGGAGCTCCCTACGAGCAGTACTTC. It translates to CASSSLLAGAPYEQYF.

The chain recombines TRBV29-1 with TRBJ2-5; tentative D call: TRBD2 (6 bases). The germline CDR1 and CDR2 sequences are SQVTM and ANQGSEA. Trimming left V 4 bases short and J 5 bases short, with 17 bases between. The CDR3 runs to 14 residues. CDR3 sequence: CSVGGSTSGETQYF. CDR3 DNA: TGCAGCGTTGGTGGCTCGACTAGTGGGGAGACCCAGTACTTC.

A word on this clonotype: No DNA is shown, since the ends of the CDR3 on it are uncertain; the CDR3 is the one TCRdb lists. The chain joins TRBV18 to TRBJ1-1; TRBD1, as called in the table, went unchecked against the DNA. Germline CDR1 and CDR2: KGHSH and LQKENI. Termini included, the CDR3 measures 23 amino acids. CDR3 protein: CASSPLRGSEAFFGQGTSTKAFF.

This chain joins TRBV5-1 and TRBJ2-7, with 12 positions matching TRBD2. From germline, CDR1 is SGHRS and CDR2 YFSETQ. J lost 4 bases, V lost 4 bases, and 15 bases had no gene match. The length of the CDR3 is 18 residues. Written as DNA, the CDR3 is TGCGCCAGCAGCACAGGACTAGCGGGGTTAATCCCTCTTTACGAGCAGTACTTC. Amino acid sequence: CASSTGLAGLIPLYEQYF.

This clonotype was detected a few times. The rearrangement joins TRBV7-3 to TRBJ2-3; 8 bases align to TRBD2. Germline V gene data show CDR1 as SGHTA and CDR2 as FQGTGA. The CDR3 has 16 amino acids. The trim removed 5 bases at V and 4 bases at J, leaving 11 bases unmatched. CDR3 protein: CASSPTSSGKADTQYF. CDR3 bases: TGTGCCAGCAGCCCCACGAGTAGCGGGAAAGCAGATACGCAGTATTTT.